A single sample is the source of the 30 T cell receptor beta chains below, sequenced in a study of shared clonotypes between healthy human individuals (TCRdb year 2020). The method behind the library was the immunoSEQ multiplex PCR assay. TCRdb holds this immuneACCESS table with in-frame rearrangements only. Some clones are missing; in checked studies, unresolved V genes explain under half, and the rest has no known cause. This sample holds about 1,900,000 clones; over 85% were observed only once. Of the sample, 0.95% to 1.5% falls within the top ten clones. For the CD8 naive samples, CD45RO-negative cells were positively selected for CCR7, yielding a CD45RA+CCR7+ population from which TemRA cells were excluded. Sequenced input: naive CD8+ T cells sorted from blood. What the cell subset or site label conveys for this sample: CD45RA+CCR7+. These TCRs come from a man aged 18 to 30 in good health.

V is TRBV7-2 and J is TRBJ2-2, with 7 bases that match TRBD1. V dropped 3 bases and J dropped 5; count of bases not matched to a gene: 3. The V gene's germline CDR1 is SGHTA and CDR2 FQGNSA. There are 14 residues in the CDR3. The CDR3 region has the DNA TGTGCCAGCAGCTTCCTGACAGGGACCGGGGAGCTGTTTTTT. This encodes CASSFLTGTGELFF. Variable domain in full (rest from reference TRBV7-2 and TRBJ2-2): GAGVSQSPSNKVTEKGKDVELRCDPISGHTALYWYRQSLGQGLEFLIYFQGNSAPDKSGLPSDRFSAERTGGSVSTLTIQRTQQEDSAVYLCASSFLTGTGELFFGEGSRLTVL.

This clone was detected once. V is TRBV7-6 and J is TRBJ1-3; 12 nucleotides line up with TRBD1. Trimming took 1 base from V and 2 from J; bases not matched to a gene: 9. CDR3 size: 19 residues. From germline, CDR1 is SGHVS and CDR2 FNYEAQ. CDR3 amino acids: CASSLGTGTGGIAGNTIYF. In DNA form, the CDR3 reads TGTGCCAGCAGCTTAGGGACCGGGACAGGGGGCATCGCTGGAAACACCATATATTTT. The full variable domain, with the rest looked up from reference TRBV7-6 and TRBJ1-3, is GAGVSQSPRYKVTKRGQDVALRCDPISGHVSLYWYRQALGQGPEFLTYFNYEAQQDKSGLPNDRFSAERPEGSISTLTIQRTEQRDSAMYRCASSLGTGTGGIAGNTIYFGEGSWLTVV.

The chain has TRBV27 and TRBJ2-7; 7 bases map to TRBD1. The CDR3 covers 14 residues. Per the germline V gene, CDR1 is MNHEY and CDR2 is SMNVEV (reference sequence). The V gene end was trimmed by 5 bases and the J gene end by 5 bases; junction bases not matched to a gene: 9. The CDR3 nucleotides are TGTGCCAGCAGTGCCTTGACAGGGATCAACGAGCAGTACTTC. Protein product: CASSALTGINEQYF.

The chain joins TRBV28 to TRBJ1-4; D gene ambiguous. Germline V CDR1 and CDR2: MDHEN, SYDVKM. CDR3 length: 16 residues. Trimming stripped 2 bases from V and 6 bases from J, with 16 bases between. The CDR3 nucleotides are TGTGCCAGCAGTTTAGGAAGTAGGACCTTCTATGAAAAACTGTTTTTT. Translation: CASSLGSRTFYEKLFF.

The J gene is TRBJ1-6, the V gene TRBV13, with TRBD1 identical over 8 bases. V lost 2 bases and J lost 8; bases outside the gene matches: 5. Germline values: CDR1 PRHDT, CDR2 FYEKMQ (reference sequence). The CDR3 is 15 residues long. In DNA form, the CDR3 reads TGTGCCAGCAGCTTAAGGGCAGGGGGCGATTCACCCCTCCACTTT. As protein: CASSLRAGGDSPLHF.

This clone was picked up one time. The chain joins TRBV6-6 to TRBJ2-3, with 8 bases lining up with TRBD2. V was pared by 7 bases and J by 1 base, with 4 bases of the junction left unmatched. The CDR3 is 14 residues long. Germline CDR1 is MNHNY and CDR2 is SVGAGI (reference sequence). The CDR3 is CASTIGGGTDTQYF. CDR3 in DNA: TGTGCCAGCACCATCGGGGGGGGCACAGATACGCAGTATTTT.

The genes are TRBV9 and TRBJ2-3; 12 bases are a match to TRBD1. The V gene end was trimmed by 3 bases and the J gene end by 8 bases; junction bases not matched to a gene: 4. Germline lookup yields CDR1 SGDLS and CDR2 YYNGEE. The CDR3 spans 14 residues. In nucleotides, the CDR3 is TGTGCCAGCAGCGCCGGGACAGGGGGCCTTACGCAGTATTTT. Its translation is CASSAGTGGLTQYF.

This rearrangement joins TRBV6-6 to TRBJ2-5, with TRBD2 matching 8 bases. V shed 6 bases, J shed 5 bases, and the junction held 11 bases outside the gene matches. The CDR3 totals 15 residues. The V gene's germline CDR1 is MNHNY and CDR2 SVGAGI (reference sequence). CDR3: CASRAVAGRVETQYF. CDR3 in DNA: TGTGCCAGCAGGGCGGTAGCGGGACGAGTTGAGACCCAGTACTTC.

In DNA, the CDR3 is TGCGCCAGCAGGACCCTAGGGAGTGGCTACACCTTC. This encodes CASRTLGSGYTF. The gene calls are TRBV4-1 and TRBJ1-2; D gene uncertain. The germline CDR1 and CDR2 sequences are MGHRA and YSYEKL. The V end lost 6 bases, the J end lost 7 bases, and 12 bases lay between the germline ends. The length of the CDR3 is 12 residues.

The chain is built from TRBV6-5 and TRBJ2-2; 8 positions agree with TRBD1. Per germline, CDR1 MNHEY and CDR2 SVGAGI. The length of the CDR3 is 14 residues. The CDR3 loop is CGTRGQAFAGELFF. CDR3 nucleotides: TGTGGGACTCGGGGACAGGCTTTTGCCGGGGAGCTGTTTTTT.

V is TRBV29-1 and J is TRBJ2-3, with TRBD2 matching 7 bases. V shed 1 base and J 10 bases; nucleotides not matched to a gene: 8. The CDR3 covers 13 residues. Germline CDR1 SQVTM, CDR2 ANQGSEA. CDR3 coding DNA: TGCAGCGTTGAAGGGGGCCCCCGGGAGGCGCAGTATTTT. Amino acid sequence: CSVEGGPREAQYF.

This clone was seen once. The genes are TRBV29-1 and TRBJ1-4, with D hard to call. Trimming removed 4 bases at V and 3 bases at J, with 6 bases between. CDR1 is SQVTM and CDR2 is ANQGSEA in the germline V gene. The CDR3 loop spans 12 amino acids. For the CDR3, the DNA is TGCAGCGTTGTGGCACCTAATGAAAAACTGTTTTTT. Protein: CSVVAPNEKLFF.

This chain links TRBV19 with TRBJ1-6, with D possibly TRBD1 on 5 matching bases. The CDR3 covers 16 residues. Per the germline V gene, CDR1 is LNHDA and CDR2 is SQIVND (reference sequence). Trimming removed 8 bases from V and 3 bases from J, with 17 bases in between. Here the CDR3 DNA reads TGTGCCAGTTCCGAGGGCAGGGCAAGCTATAATTCACCCCTCCACTTT. Amino acid sequence: CASSEGRASYNSPLHF. Looking up the rest from reference TRBV19 and TRBJ1-6 gives the full variable domain: DGGITQSPKYLFRKEGQNVTLSCEQNLNHDAMYWYRQDPGQGLRLIYYSQIVNDFQKGDIAEGYSVSREKKESFPLTVTSAQKNPTAFYLCASSEGRASYNSPLHFGNGTRLTVT.

In regard to this clone: The same CDR3 arises from other DNA sequences in this sample as well. V and J are TRBV27 and TRBJ2-5; 9 positions agree with TRBD2. This CDR3 has 14 amino acids. CDR1 and CDR2 (germline): MNHEY, SMNVEV (reference sequence). After removal of 1 base from V and 3 bases from J, the junction contained 0 bases not matched to a gene. The CDR3 sequence: CASSLLAGEETQYF. In DNA form, the CDR3 reads TGTGCCAGCAGTTTATTAGCGGGAGAAGAGACCCAGTACTTC.

V gene TRBV6-1 combines with J gene TRBJ1-2, with D maybe TRBD1 (6 bases). This CDR3 spans 14 amino acids. The germline V gene has CDR1 MNHNS and CDR2 SASEGT. V was cut by 3 bases and J by 8 bases, with 16 bases left in between. CDR3 nucleotides: TGTGCCAGCAGTGAGGGACACCCCTTATGGGGCTACACCTTC. Residues: CASSEGHPLWGYTF.

The chain recombines TRBV10-2 with TRBJ2-2, with D perhaps TRBD1 (5 bases). CDR3 length: 12 residues. CDR1 is WSHSY, CDR2 SAAADI, per germline. Trimming stripped 10 bases from V and 8 bases from J, with 14 bases between. CDR3 loop: CATGALTGELFF. The DNA for the CDR3 is TGCGCCACTGGGGCCCTTACTGGGGAGCTGTTTTTT.

J is TRBJ2-1 and V is TRBV19, with 8 bases identical to TRBD2. Looked up from germline, CDR1 is LNHDA and CDR2 is SQIVND (reference sequence). V lost 4 bases and J lost 15; bases outside the gene matches: 5. This CDR3 has 11 residues. CDR3 DNA sequence: TGTGCCAGTAGTAACGAGCGGGAGACGTTCTTC. The encoded protein is CASSNERETFF.

This chain connects TRBV27 to TRBJ1-1, with 7 bases fitting TRBD1. This CDR3 comprises 14 residues. Germline values: CDR1 MNHEY, CDR2 SMNVEV (reference sequence). V gave up 5 bases and J gave up 4 bases; unmatched junction bases: 7. As DNA, the CDR3 is TGTGCCAGCAGTGTAACAGGGGAGAGCACTGAAGCTTTCTTT. It encodes CASSVTGESTEAFF.

This sequence joins TRBV11-2 and TRBJ2-7; D unclear. The CDR3 runs to 14 residues. The V gene lost 1 base and the J gene lost 2 bases, with 9 bases spanning the gap. Germline V gene lookup returns CDR1 SGHAT and CDR2 FQNNGV. CDR3 loop: CASSLGEVAYEQYF. The CDR3 DNA is TGTGCCAGCAGCTTAGGTGAGGTAGCCTACGAGCAGTACTTC.

The chain combines TRBV6-1 with TRBJ2-1; D unresolved. Looked up from germline, CDR1 is MNHNS and CDR2 is SASEGT. This CDR3 region has 16 residues. Deletions cut 0 bases from V and 2 bases from J, with 11 bases between. The CDR3 region is CASSEAVGAAYNEQFF. CDR3 coding DNA: TGTGCCAGCAGTGAAGCGGTAGGAGCAGCCTACAATGAGCAGTTCTTC.

The CDR3 sequence is CASSPGAGSNSPLHF. The CDR3 nucleotides are TGTGCCAGCAGCCCCGGGGCAGGGTCTAATTCACCCCTCCACTTT. The chain joins TRBV7-9 to TRBJ1-6; perhaps TRBD1 as D (5 bases). This CDR3 has 15 residues. Per the germline V gene, CDR1 is SEHNR and CDR2 is FQNEAQ (reference sequence). Trimming stripped 5 bases from V and 6 bases from J, with 14 bases between.

Concerning this clone: Other DNA sequences from this sample encode an identical CDR3 as well. The chain recombines TRBV7-9 with TRBJ2-7; TRBD1 aligns across 11 bases. The CDR3 contains 16 residues. J gave up 3 bases and V 1 base, and 5 bases lay outside the gene matches. Germline V gene lookup returns CDR1 SEHNR and CDR2 FQNEAQ (reference sequence). The CDR3 reads CASSLGPGQGVYEQYF. Written as DNA, the CDR3 is TGTGCCAGCAGCTTAGGGCCGGGACAGGGGGTCTACGAGCAGTACTTC.

The chain joins TRBV30 to TRBJ2-7; possibly TRBD1 or TRBD2 for D (5 bases each). The CDR3 sequence is 13 residues long. Trimming cost V 2 bases and J 7 bases, with 15 bases left between them. Germline lookup yields CDR1 GTSNPN and CDR2 SVGIG (reference sequence). DNA for the CDR3: TGTGCCTGGAGTAGGGACGGGGAAGAAGAGCAGTACTTC. This translates into CAWSRDGEEEQYF.

DNA of the CDR3: TGTGCCAGCAGCGCGGACATAAACTATGGCTACACCTTC. Its translation: CASSADINYGYTF. This chain uses TRBV5-6 with TRBJ1-2; D possibly corresponds to TRBD1 (5 bases). The ends were cut back, 4 bases at V and 2 bases at J, with 9 bases in the middle. The germline V gene has CDR1 SGHDT and CDR2 YYEEEE. The CDR3 extends over 13 amino acids.

The chain recombines TRBV4-1 with TRBJ1-1; D not certain. CDR1 is MGHRA and CDR2 is YSYEKL in the germline V gene. The CDR3 is 13 amino acids. Trimming removed 0 bases from V and 6 bases from J, with 8 bases in between. The CDR3 here is CASSQDQEPEAFF. CDR3 bases: TGCGCCAGCAGCCAAGACCAGGAGCCTGAAGCTTTCTTT.

The chain recombines TRBV10-1 with TRBJ2-5; 7 bases fit TRBD2. This CDR3 spans 14 amino acids. J lost 1 base, V lost 6 bases, and 5 bases had no gene match. CDR1 and CDR2 from the germline V gene are WNHNN and SYGVQD (reference sequence). The CDR3 DNA reads as TGCGCCAGCAGCCTCGGCGGGGGCCAAGAGACCCAGTACTTC. Translated: CASSLGGGQETQYF.

This clone is a singleton in its sample. V is TRBV2 and J is TRBJ2-7, with D unresolved. The CDR3 loop spans 13 amino acids. V lost 2 bases, J lost 3 bases, and 8 bases lay in between. Germline V CDR1 and CDR2: SNHLY, FYNNEI. This CDR3 reads CASSEHWNYEQYF. Written as DNA, the CDR3 is TGTGCCAGCAGTGAACATTGGAACTACGAGCAGTACTTC.

V gene TRBV5-6 combines with J gene TRBJ2-2; TRBD1 matches 8 bases. The germline CDR1 and CDR2 sequences are SGHDT and YYEEEE. The CDR3 has 17 amino acids. J gave up 5 bases and V 4 bases, and 13 bases lay outside the gene matches. As DNA, the CDR3 is TGTGCCAGCAGCCCACTAGAATGGACAGGGCGTACCGGGGAGCTGTTTTTT. Protein product: CASSPLEWTGRTGELFF.

V usage is TRBV4-1 and J usage is TRBJ2-7; either TRBD1 or TRBD2 may supply D (5 bases each). Per germline, CDR1 MGHRA and CDR2 YSYEKL. This CDR3 has 14 residues. The V end lost 6 bases, the J end lost 1 base, and 13 bases lay between the germline ends. CDR3 sequence: CASSPARGSYEQYF. The CDR3 region has the DNA TGCGCCAGCAGTCCGGCGAGGGGTTCCTACGAGCAGTACTTC.

The chain recombines TRBV28 with TRBJ2-7, with D possibly called TRBD1 or TRBD2 (5 bases each). The length of the CDR3 is 14 residues. V lost 4 bases and J lost 2, with 12 bases in between. CDR1 and CDR2 from the germline V gene are MDHEN and SYDVKM. The CDR3 coding sequence is TGTGCCAGCAGTTCTCAAACGGGGCCCTACGAGCAGTACTTC. It codes for CASSSQTGPYEQYF.